Listed below are T cell receptor beta chains from one sample, sequenced in a study of identifying expanded T cells in peripheral blood. Clones were read by immunoSEQ multiplex PCR, and TCRdb kept only the in-frame ones, dropping some. The sample yields about 110,000 clones, about nine tenths seen once. Sequencing was done on a sample of blood. The receptors were sampled from a person aged 18-70 years in good health. Each CDR3 is given with its conserved first and last residue. The D gene is left open where the match is weak. Some rows have no size entry. The others give once, few or many, or a class for an expanded clone.

cdr3_nt cdr3_aa v_call d_call clone_size j_call
TGTGCCAGCAGCTTTTCAGGGGATACGCAGTATTTT CASSFSGDTQYF TRBV7-3 NA NA TRBJ2-3
TGTGCCAGCAGCTTAGCAGGGGCCTACAATGAGCAGTTCTTC CASSLAGAYNEQFF TRBV7-9 NA NA TRBJ2-1
TGTGCCAGCAGTTTGACTAGCGAGGACTACGAGCAGTACTTC CASSLTSEDYEQYF TRBV27 TRBD2 NA TRBJ2-7
TGTGCCACCAGCAGCCAGGGTGGGCGAGAGACCCAGTACTTC CATSSQGGRETQYF TRBV15 NA NA TRBJ2-5
TGTGCCATCAGTGAGTCGAGTCCTAGCGGGAGGAATACGCAGTATTTT CAISESSPSGRNTQYF TRBV10-3 TRBD2 few TRBJ2-3
TGTGCCAGTAGTACGCAGGGTGGTGGGGCCAACGTCCTGACTTTC CASSTQGGGANVLTF TRBV19 NA NA TRBJ2-6
TGTGCCAGTAGTATAGTTCCAGGGGCCAACACCGGGGAGCTGTTTTTT CASSIVPGANTGELFF TRBV19 NA NA TRBJ2-2
TGTGCCAGCTCACCCCCCACCCAAGAGACCCAGTACTTC CASSPPTQETQYF TRBV18 NA NA TRBJ2-5
TGTGCCAGCAGCTCCGGGGGGCTAGTGAACAATGAGCAGTTCTTC CASSSGGLVNNEQFF TRBV7-3 NA NA TRBJ2-1
TGTGCCAGCAGCTTGGAATTGACCCAGGGCCCCCTCCACTTT CASSLELTQGPLHF TRBV5-5 NA NA TRBJ1-6
TGTGCCAGCAGCGTCTTTGGGTCCGATTCACCCCTCCACTTT CASSVFGSDSPLHF TRBV7-3 NA once TRBJ1-6
TGTGCCAGCAGACAACAGGTGTCCTATGGCTACACCTTC CASRQQVSYGYTF TRBV2 NA medium-sized TRBJ1-2
TGTGCCAGCAGCTTGGTGGTTGAGCGGGTTGAAGCTTTCTTT CASSLVVERVEAFF TRBV7-2 NA NA TRBJ1-1
TGTGCCACCAGTAATGGGCAGTGGAACACTGAAGCTTTCTTT CATSNGQWNTEAFF TRBV15 NA NA TRBJ1-1
TGTGCCAGCAGCGTAGGGGCTAGCGGGAAAACCTACGAGCAGTACTTC CASSVGASGKTYEQYF TRBV9 TRBD2 NA TRBJ2-7
TGTGCCAGCAGCTTAGTTCTTGGTGGCTACACCTTC CASSLVLGGYTF TRBV11-2 NA few TRBJ1-2
TGCAGCGTTGAAGATCCTCCAGGGGGAGATACGCAGTATTTT CSVEDPPGGDTQYF TRBV29-1 TRBD1 NA TRBJ2-3
TGCAGCGTTGATGGGGGGATGGGGTCTGAAGCTTTCTTT CSVDGGMGSEAFF TRBV29-1 NA once TRBJ1-1
TGTGCCAGCAGCGAGAAGGGTCCGGGCGAGCAGTACTTC CASSEKGPGEQYF TRBV7-9 NA few TRBJ2-7
TGCGCCAGCAGACTCGGCGCCTACGAGCAGTACTTC CASRLGAYEQYF TRBV5-1 NA NA TRBJ2-7
TGTGCCATCACCCGAGGTAGCGGTCTTCACGAGCAGTACTTC CAITRGSGLHEQYF TRBV19 NA NA TRBJ2-7
TGCAGCGTTGACGGGACAGTCAATGAGCAGTTCTTC CSVDGTVNEQFF TRBV29-1 TRBD1 NA TRBJ2-1